This section outlines one T cell receptor (beta chain) sequence together with its context. Its antigen is currently unknown. The source of the sample is a study of cytomegalovirus exposure and HLA in healthy donors. Study-wide context: Of all 360 or so donors who were genotyped, around 79% belonged to the Caucasian-associated ancestry cluster. Study-wide findings and caveats: TCR beta chain V- and J-gene trimming was linked, in a later analysis, to a missense variant in DCLRE1C. The study found most TCR sequences rare, yet found some public TCRs in many donors.

Germline lookup yields CDR1 SGHVS and CDR2 FQNEAQ. This CDR3 is built from 14 residues. Trimming removed 5 bases at V and 7 bases at J, with 18 bases between. It was with 60 Vbeta and 13 Jbeta primers that the PCR ran. The protocol was immunoSEQ multiplex PCR, while the TCRdb copy is restricted to in-frame clones and leaves out a portion. The sample holds 81,000 or so clones, under 80% seen once. The chain links TRBV7-8 to TRBJ2-7, with D possibly TRBD2 on 7 matching bases. The specimen sequenced was PBMCs. The clonotype comes from a man aged 55 to 70 in good health and CMV-seronegative. CDR3 DNA: TGTGCCAGCAGCCTAATTCGGGGGGCGGGGGAGCAGTACTTC. It yields the protein CASSLIRGAGEQYF.